This T cell receptor beta chain stems from a study of T-cell reconstitution after alpha-beta-depleted transplantation in children. Study-level results: Hyperexpanded clones declined; after one year, newly produced T cells mostly supplied diversity. The high TCRbeta diversity at day 60 in some patients came from surviving recipient T cells and thymic progenitors. Reportedly, only several hundred clones from non-depleted graft cells drove alpha-beta T-cell counts at about two months.

This clonotype has a count of ten or more. Its antigen remains unidentified. Unique molecular identifiers were used in preparing the TCRbeta library. TCRdb re-called the PCR reads with MiXCR, one entry per CDR3 protein. The table has approximately 32,000 distinct CDR3 sequences, roughly 6.7% seen once. V lost 4 bases and J lost 6, with 7 bases in between. CDR3 length: 11 residues. Germline V gene data show CDR1 as WSHSY and CDR2 as SAAADI. The receptor was derived from a child under three years old who had a stem cell transplant for acute myeloid leukemia, so the T cells may come from the graft donor. The chain uses TRBV10-2 and TRBJ2-7, with D perhaps given as TRBD1 or TRBD2 (5 bases each). This specimen was peripheral blood, taken 60 days after TCRalphabeta/CD19-depleted stem cell transplant. Here the CDR3 reads CASSVGGEQYF. Written as DNA, the CDR3 is TGCGCCAGCAGTGTTGGGGGCGAGCAGTACTTC.